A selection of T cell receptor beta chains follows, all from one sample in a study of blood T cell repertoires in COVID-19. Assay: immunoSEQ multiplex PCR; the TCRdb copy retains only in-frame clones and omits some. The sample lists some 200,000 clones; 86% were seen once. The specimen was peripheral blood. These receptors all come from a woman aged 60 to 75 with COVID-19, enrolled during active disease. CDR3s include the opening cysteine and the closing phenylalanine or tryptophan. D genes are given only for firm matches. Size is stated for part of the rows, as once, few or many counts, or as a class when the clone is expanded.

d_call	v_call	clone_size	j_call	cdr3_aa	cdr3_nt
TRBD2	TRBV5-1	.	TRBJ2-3	CASSLLREVTDTQYF	TGCGCCAGCAGCTTGCTGCGGGAGGTCACAGATACGCAGTATTTT
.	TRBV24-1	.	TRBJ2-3	CATSDTALDRSSTDTQYF	TGTGCCACCAGTGATACAGCCCTGGACAGATCTAGCACAGATACGCAGTATTTT
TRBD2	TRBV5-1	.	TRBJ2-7	CASSLAGGPAEQYF	TGCGCCAGCAGCTTGGCGGGAGGGCCCGCCGAGCAGTACTTC
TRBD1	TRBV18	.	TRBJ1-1	CASSPRTGLNTEAFF	TGTGCCAGCTCACCGCGGACAGGGTTGAACACTGAAGCTTTCTTT
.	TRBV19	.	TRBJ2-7	CASSIWHTTYEQYF	TGTGCCAGTAGTATTTGGCATACGACCTACGAGCAGTACTTC
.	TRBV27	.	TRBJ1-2	CASTSGGAVNYGYTF	TGTGCCAGCACCTCCGGAGGGGCTGTAAACTATGGCTACACCTTC
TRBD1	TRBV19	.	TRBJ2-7	CASSTGGSEQYF	TGTGCCAGTTCCACAGGGGGTTCCGAGCAGTACTTC
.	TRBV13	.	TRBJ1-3	CASSRYTGRVGNTIYF	TGTGCCAGCAGTCGTTATACGGGTAGAGTCGGAAACACCATATATTTT
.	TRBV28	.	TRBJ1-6	CASSHSGLRNSPLHF	TGTGCCAGCAGTCACTCAGGGTTGCGGAATTCACCCCTCCACTTT
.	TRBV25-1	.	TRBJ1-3	CASRDYHSGNTIYF	TGTGCCAGCAGAGACTACCACTCTGGAAACACCATATATTTT
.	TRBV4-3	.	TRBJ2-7	CASSQDWAGGRMQYF	TGCGCCAGCAGCCAAGATTGGGCAGGGGGGCGCATGCAGTACTTC
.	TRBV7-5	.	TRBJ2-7	CARSPPLEQYF	TGTGCCAGAAGCCCCCCCCTCGAGCAGTACTTC
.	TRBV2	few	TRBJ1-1	CASKEQGSSTEAFF	TGTGCCAGCAAGGAGCAGGGCTCCTCCACTGAAGCTTTCTTT
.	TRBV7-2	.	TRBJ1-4	CASSLALGGNEKLFF	TGTGCCAGCAGCTTAGCGTTGGGGGGGAATGAAAAACTGTTTTTT
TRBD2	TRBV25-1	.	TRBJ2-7	CASRGLAGINEQYF	TGTGCCAGCAGGGGACTAGCGGGAATCAACGAGCAGTACTTC
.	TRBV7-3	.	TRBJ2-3	CASSLSGNTQYF	TGTGCCAGCAGCTTAAGCGGGAATACGCAGTATTTT